The 14 T cell receptor beta chains below all came from one sample that was sequenced in a study of blood T cell repertoires in COVID-19. TCRdb's table, derived via immunoSEQ multiplex PCR, lists solely in-frame clones and lacks some. The sample shows roughly 92,000 clones, 80% to 85% of them seen only once. Sequenced input: peripheral blood. The receptors come from a woman over 75 with active or convalescent COVID-19.

This chain links TRBV5-4 with TRBJ2-1, with 7 bases fitting TRBD2. V dropped 4 bases and J dropped 4; count of bases not matched to a gene: 5. Germline V lookup: CDR1 SGHNT, CDR2 YYREEE (reference sequence). CDR3 length: 14 residues. The CDR3 nucleotides read TGTGCCAGCAGCGGGACTACCACATACAATGAGCAGTTCTTC. Translated, it gives CASSGTTTYNEQFF.

The genes are TRBV7-2 and TRBJ1-2; D is undetermined. In germline, CDR1 is SGHTA, CDR2 FQGNSA. The germline V and J ends were trimmed by 5 bases and 1 base, with 14 bases remaining between them. This CDR3 has 15 residues. CDR3 nucleotides: TGTGCCAGCAGCCCCACAACGGGTTTTAACTATGGCTACACCTTC. Its translation: CASSPTTGFNYGYTF. Supplemented by reference TRBV7-2 and TRBJ1-2, the full variable domain reads GAGVSQSPSNKVTEKGKDVELRCDPISGHTALYWYRQSLGQGLEFLIYFQGNSAPDKSGLPSDRFSAERTGGSVSTLTIQRTQQEDSAVYLCASSPTTGFNYGYTFGSGTRLTVV.

The chain couples TRBV5-1 to TRBJ1-2; the D is unclear. There are 15 residues in the CDR3. Trimming shortened V by 3 bases and J by 3 bases, and 15 bases separated the two germline ends. The V gene's germline CDR1 is SGHRS and CDR2 YFSETQ. The CDR3 region has the DNA TGCGCCAGCAGCTCCGAACCAACAGCCTACTATGGCTACACCTTC. This translates into CASSSEPTAYYGYTF.

V and J are TRBV28 and TRBJ2-7; 13 positions agree with TRBD2. V lost 2 bases to trimming and J lost 6 bases; unmatched junction nucleotides: 7. Germline V lookup: CDR1 MDHEN, CDR2 SYDVKM. This CDR3 has 16 amino acids. CDR3 coding DNA: TGTGCCAGCAGTTTACGCACTAGCGGGAGGGCCACCGAGCAGTACTTC. Translation: CASSLRTSGRATEQYF.

This clone was detected only once. The gene calls are TRBV7-2 and TRBJ2-2; TRBD2 aligns across 14 bases. V trimming: 5 bases; J trimming: 2 bases; junction bases outside the gene matches: 7. Germline values: CDR1 SGHTA, CDR2 FQGNSA. The CDR3 is 18 amino acids. CDR3 amino acids: CASSRPGTSGGNTGELFF. The CDR3 DNA reads as TGTGCCAGCAGCCGTCCCGGGACTAGCGGGGGAAACACCGGGGAGCTGTTTTTT.

This sequence joins TRBV6-1 and TRBJ1-2, with TRBD1 matching 7 bases. Germline V lookup: CDR1 MNHNS, CDR2 SASEGT. This CDR3 spans 13 amino acids. Trimming removed 2 bases from V and 7 bases from J; junction bases left unmatched: 4. The CDR3 loop is CASSETGAGGYTF. CDR3 sequence (DNA): TGTGCCAGCAGTGAAACAGGGGCAGGTGGCTACACCTTC.

This clone has more than one count but fewer than ten. The CDR3: CASSVAGLSGNTIYF. The CDR3 DNA reads TGTGCCAGCAGCGTAGCAGGACTCTCTGGAAACACCATATATTTT. The V and J genes are TRBV9 and TRBJ1-3; D gene unclear. The length of the CDR3 is 15 residues. Germline CDR1 SGDLS, CDR2 YYNGEE. Trimming cost V 0 bases and J 0 bases, with 7 bases left between them.

The chain employs TRBV6-6 and TRBJ2-2; D possibly corresponds to TRBD1 (6 bases). Germline CDR1 MNHNY, CDR2 SVGAGI (reference sequence). V was trimmed by 6 bases and J by 3 bases, leaving 11 bases between them. The CDR3 spans 14 residues. The CDR3 sequence: CASRPGAHTGELFF. The DNA for the CDR3 is TGTGCCAGCAGACCAGGGGCCCACACCGGGGAGCTGTTTTTT.

V is TRBV5-1 and J is TRBJ2-1, with D possibly TRBD2 on 6 matching bases. Germline V gene lookup returns CDR1 SGHRS and CDR2 YFSETQ. The CDR3 length is 14 residues. Trimming took 0 bases from V and 3 from J, leaving 7 bases between them. The CDR3 sequence: CASSLGGLYNEQFF. CDR3 nucleotide sequence: TGCGCCAGCAGCTTGGGGGGACTCTACAATGAGCAGTTCTTC.

This rearrangement joins TRBV19 to TRBJ1-5; D possibly corresponds to TRBD1 (5 bases). Trimming left V 3 bases short and J 2 bases short, with 20 bases between. This CDR3 is built from 18 residues. The germline V gene has CDR1 LNHDA and CDR2 SQIVND (reference sequence). The CDR3: CASSMVGQTLSGNQPQHF. The CDR3 coding sequence is TGTGCCAGTAGTATGGTGGGGCAGACTCTAAGTGGCAATCAGCCCCAGCATTTT.

This clone has a single count. The rearrangement links TRBV7-2 to TRBJ2-7; possibly TRBD1 for D (5 bases). The germline V gene encodes CDR1 SGHTA and CDR2 FQGNSA. The CDR3 sequence is 14 residues long. V shed 2 bases and J shed 3 bases, with 11 bases lying between them. Here the CDR3 DNA reads TGTGCCAGCAGCTTACAGGGCCGACTCTACGAGCAGTACTTC. Amino acids: CASSLQGRLYEQYF.

The V and J genes are TRBV29-1 and TRBJ1-1; D may be TRBD1 (6 bases). V lost 7 bases, J lost 8 bases, and 23 bases lay in between. Germline V gene lookup returns CDR1 SQVTM and CDR2 ANQGSEA. The CDR3 covers 14 residues. The DNA for the CDR3 is TGCAGCGCCCTCAGGGGACGGGGGGGGATCGAAGCTTTCTTT. The encoded protein is CSALRGRGGIEAFF.

The rearrangement links TRBV3-1 (or the pseudogene TRBV3-2) to TRBJ2-5; 10 positions match TRBD2. CDR1 and CDR2 (germline): LGHDT, YNNKEL (reference sequence). V lost 4 bases and J lost 5; bases outside the gene matches: 10. The CDR3 covers 16 residues. The CDR3 bases are TGTGCCAGCAGCCGGCGAGCTAGCGGGAGTTTGGAGACCCAGTACTTC. The encoded protein is CASSRRASGSLETQYF.

This sequence joins TRBV11-2 and TRBJ1-1; no definite D call. The germline V gene has CDR1 SGHAT and CDR2 FQNNGV. The V end was cut by 5 bases, the J end by 6 bases, with 16 bases between. There are 14 residues in the CDR3. CDR3 amino acids: CASSPPLQYSEAFF. CDR3 sequence (DNA): TGTGCCAGCAGCCCCCCTCTTCAATACTCTGAAGCTTTCTTT.